Described below is a single TCR beta chain sequence and its context. The antigen is not known. This sample is part of a study of brain T cells in children with intractable seizures. Overall study results and limits: Pre-surgery blood may have been undersampled, hiding some clones.

Time point given: blood from clinic visit 5 months post-surgery; TSC patient then seizure free. Here immunoSEQ multiplex PCR was the method, and the copy in TCRdb shows in-frame clones only, minus some. The sample lists about 320,000 clones, 85% to 95% occurring once. The germline V gene has CDR1 SNHLY and CDR2 FYNNEI. After removal of 6 bases from V and 2 bases from J, the junction contained 8 bases not matched to a gene. The CDR3 runs 16 residues. This receptor was taken from a boy in the first two years of life with tuberous sclerosis and intractable seizures. The chain carries TRBV2 and TRBJ1-3; 9 bases agree with TRBD1. Source: peripheral blood, taken less than 6 months after surgery. In DNA, the CDR3 is TGTGCCAGCAGCGAATACAGGGGGCTAGCTGGAAACACCATATATTTT. Translated: CASSEYRGLAGNTIYF.